The 22 T cell receptor delta chains below come from one sample, sequenced in a study of Vγ9Vδ2 T cells in congenital toxoplasmosis. cDNA was made by template-switch reverse transcription with TRGC- and TRDC-specific primers in one tube. The TRGC primer was designed to bind both TRGC1 and TRGC2 constant genes. TCRdb re-analyzed the reads via CATT. Of roughly 450 delta-chain clones listed, 3.5% to 4.5% are singletons. Sequenced material: gamma-delta T cells from blood. These receptors were obtained from a child under 10 years old born to a mother with Toxoplasma gondii infection during pregnancy, either congenitally infected or uninfected (not recorded which).

To note about this clone: A read error likely explains why the TCRdb protein, taken from a much larger clone, differs from this DNA's translation at residue 7; the protein shown is translated from the DNA. The chain couples TRDV2 to TRDJ3; D is perhaps TRDD3 (5 bases). Trimming removed 3 bases from V and 0 bases from J, with 14 bases in between. The CDR3 covers 18 residues. Germline V lookup: CDR1 GEAIGNYY, CDR2 EKD. CDR3 coding DNA: TGTGCCTGTGACGTACTGGTGACTAGCTCCTGGGACACCCGACAGATGTTTTTC. It translates to CACDVLVTSSWDTRQMFF.

This clone turned up a few times. The protein recorded in TCRdb matches a much larger clone and deviates from this DNA's translation at residue 3, suggesting a read error; the protein here is obtained by translating the DNA. The chain couples TRDV1 to TRDJ1, with a tentative D call TRDD3 (5 bases). The germline gives CDR1 TSWWSYY, CDR2 QGS. The CDR3 extends over 15 amino acids. CDR3 sequence reads: CARGEVGPYTDKLIF. Written as DNA, the CDR3 is TGTGCTCGTGGGGAAGTAGGACCTTACACCGATAAACTCATCTTT.

By share of the sample, this clone is large. J is TRDJ4 and V is TRDV1; tentatively, D is TRDD2 (6 bases). Trimming removed 3 bases at V and 5 bases at J, with 37 bases between. This CDR3 is built from 21 residues. Germline V gene data show CDR1 as TSWWSYY and CDR2 as QGS. CDR3: CALGEPVSYGSLTTNPGPLIF. CDR3 DNA sequence: TGTGCTCTTGGGGAGCCCGTTTCCTATGGGTCTCTAACTACCAACCCGGGGCCCCTGATCTTT.

A remark on this clone: The mismatch at residue 14 between this DNA's translation and the TCRdb protein of a much larger clone likely reflects a read error; the protein shown is translated from the DNA. The gene calls are TRDV1 and TRDJ1; D is unresolved. Germline V gene lookup returns CDR1 TSWWSYY and CDR2 QGS. This CDR3 is 19 amino acids long. Between the trimmed V and J ends, which lost 2 bases and 3 bases, there was a span of 25 bases. CDR3 amino acids: CALGETSDRTNPDADKLIF. CDR3 nucleotides: TGTGCTCTTGGGGAAACCTCCGACCGAACGAACCCTGACGCCGATAAACTCATCTTT.

This clone was counted a few times. It differs at one base from a far larger clone, so likely a read error. The chain employs TRDV2 and TRDJ2; D gene unclear. The J gene, missing from TCRdb, was assigned here through DNA to germline matching. The CDR3 is made up of 15 amino acids. CDR1 and CDR2 (germline): GEAIGNYY, EKD. DNA for the CDR3: TGTGCATGTGACACCGTCACACACCAGACAGCACAACTCTTCTTT. Protein sequence: CACDTVTHQTAQLFF.

This clone was seen a handful of times. The V gene is uncalled and the J gene is TRDJ2. CDR3 length: 10 residues. The CDR3 DNA is TGTAGTGCTTTGACAGCACAACTCTTCTTT. Translated: CSALTAQLFF.

This clone is termed medium-sized. A clone one base away is much larger, so this may be a read error. The chain combines TRDV2 with TRDJ1; 12 positions match TRDD3. CDR3 length: 18 amino acids. Germline assignment: CDR1 GEAIGNYY and CDR2 EKD. As DNA, the CDR3 is TGTGCCAGTGACACCGCTGCTGGGGGATACGCTAACACCGATAAACTCATCTTT. It encodes CASDTAAGGYANTDKLIF.

This clone is hyperexpanded in the sample. Different DNA sequences within this sample yield the same CDR3. The V call is TRDV1, the J call TRDJ1; D might be TRDD2 or TRDD3, each matching 6 bases. This CDR3 is built from 17 residues. With 3 bases removed from V and 1 base from J, the gap between germline ends came to 18 bases. Germline V gene data show CDR1 as TSWWSYY and CDR2 as QGS. The CDR3 spells CALGDLPPGYLTDKLIF. The CDR3 DNA reads TGTGCTCTTGGGGACCTTCCACCCGGATACCTCACCGATAAACTCATCTTT.

Remarks on this clone: TCRdb pairs this DNA with a much larger clone's protein that differs at residue 10, likely a read error; the protein shown was translated from the DNA. This chain joins TRDV2 and TRDJ2; TRDD3 aligns across 11 bases. V gave up 1 base and J gave up 3 bases; unmatched junction bases: 3. Germline V CDR1 and CDR2: GEAIGNYY, EKD. CDR3 length equals 16 residues. This CDR3 reads CACDTGGYAVTAQLFF. CDR3 nucleotide sequence: TGTGCCTGTGACACTGGGGGATACGCTGTGACAGCACAACTCTTCTTT.

Comments on this clone: This DNA's translation differs at residue 10 from TCRdb's protein, which comes from a much larger clone; a read error is likely, and the protein shown is translated from the DNA. The chain couples TRDV2 to TRDJ4, with a tentative D call TRDD3 (6 bases). Per the germline V gene, CDR1 is GEAIGNYY and CDR2 is EKD. V was pared by 3 bases and J by 0 bases, with 16 bases between. There are 15 residues in the CDR3. This chain's CDR3 is CACDELSGVTRPLIF. The CDR3 DNA sequence: TGTGCCTGTGACGAACTCTCTGGGGTGACCAGACCCCTGATCTTT.

In regard to this clone: The amino acid sequence in TCRdb belongs to a much larger clone and departs from this DNA's translation at residue 9, likely a sequencing read error; the sequence shown is translated from the DNA. The chain links TRDV3 to TRDJ1; possibly TRDD3 for D (6 bases). Germline assignment: CDR1 TVYSNPD and CDR2 GDNSRS (reference sequence). Trimming shortened V by 5 bases and J by 0 bases, and 19 bases separated the two germline ends. The CDR3 consists of 15 residues. The DNA for the CDR3 is TGTGCCCAAGGGATAGGGGATTCCAACACCGATAAACTCATCTTT. As protein: CAQGIGDSNTDKLIF.

Points on this clone: The protein that TCRdb holds for this DNA derives from a much larger clone and differs from the translated DNA at residue 8, which likely indicates a read error; the protein shown here is translated from the DNA. The gene calls are TRDV1 and TRDJ1; D unresolved. Trimming took off 3 bases at V and 0 bases at J, with 26 bases between the two ends. CDR3 length equals 20 residues. The germline V gene has CDR1 TSWWSYY and CDR2 QGS. The CDR3 nucleotides read TGTGCTCTTGGGGACAACTCCAGCCATTCCGGGAGTAGGTACACCGATAAACTCATCTTT. This codes for CALGDNSSHSGSRYTDKLIF.

As for this clone: The protein held in TCRdb is that of a much larger clone and does not match this DNA's translation at residue 11, likely because of a read error; the protein shown is translated from the DNA. The V call is TRDV2, the J call TRDJ1, with 8 positions matching TRDD3. Germline V gives CDR1 GEAIGNYY, CDR2 EKD. V dropped 3 bases and J dropped 0; count of bases not matched to a gene: 14. This CDR3 contains 18 residues. As DNA, the CDR3 is TGTGCCTGTGACGATCCGCGTACTGGGGGCTGGTACACCGATAAACTCATCTTT. Protein sequence: CACDDPRTGGWYTDKLIF.

Comment on this clone: This sequence is one base from a far larger clone and is likely a read error. The V call is TRDV1, the J call TRDJ1; 7 nucleotides align to TRDD3. Here the J gene came from matching the DNA to germline, since TCRdb omits it. The CDR3 length is 18 residues. Germline CDR1 TSWWSYY, CDR2 QGS. The CDR3 DNA reads TGTGCACTTGGGATACCCTACTGGGTTGGGTTGCACGCCGATAAACTCATCTTT. Its translation: CALGIPYWVGLHADKLIF.

This clone is categorized as medium-sized (0.01 to 0.1%). V usage is TRDV2 and J usage is TRDJ1, with 10 bases identical to TRDD3. Assignment of the J gene here rests on matching the DNA to germline, because TCRdb gives none. Germline V CDR1 and CDR2: GEAIGNYY, EKD. The CDR3 totals 22 residues. The ends lost 0 bases at V and 3 bases at J; junction bases unmatched: 24. CDR3 sequence reads: CACDTVERTVGRWGIPADKLIF. CDR3 coding DNA: TGTGCCTGTGACACCGTTGAGAGAACGGTAGGGCGGTGGGGGATACCTGCCGATAAACTCATCTTT.

This clone was counted between two and nine times. The translation of this DNA and the TCRdb protein of a much larger clone differ at residue 6, probably owing to a read error; the protein shown here is translated from the DNA. V and J are TRDV1 and TRDJ2; TRDD3 matches 7 bases. Germline trimming cut 2 bases from V and 4 bases from J; bases unmatched to any gene: 22. The germline gives CDR1 TSWWSYY, CDR2 QGS. The CDR3 length is 21 residues. The CDR3 DNA reads TGTGCTCTTGGGGAATTCACCCCTACGCTCTGGGGGCCGCCCCCGACAGCACAACTCTTCTTT. Residues: CALGEFTPTLWGPPPTAQLFF.

The chain links TRDV2 to TRDJ1; TRDD3 matches at 13 bases. The J gene comes from matching the DNA to germline here; TCRdb lacks it. The germline gives CDR1 GEAIGNYY, CDR2 EKD. V gave up 3 bases and J gave up 0 bases; unmatched junction bases: 6. The CDR3 extends over 17 amino acids. The CDR3 is CACDVLGDTRYTDKLIF. In DNA, the CDR3 is TGTGCCTGTGACGTACTGGGGGATACGCGGTACACCGATAAACTCATCTTT.

This clone occurred a few times. The TCRdb record carries a much larger clone's protein, which differs from this DNA's translation at residue 4; a read error is the likely cause, and the protein listed here is the DNA translation. The genes are TRDV1 and TRDJ1; possibly TRDD3 for D (6 bases). CDR3 size: 15 residues. The germline gives CDR1 TSWWSYY, CDR2 QGS. V lost 7 bases and J 2 bases, leaving 17 bases between the germline ends. CDR3 region: CALESGWDRTDKLIF. Written as DNA, the CDR3 is TGTGCTCTTGAGAGTGGATGGGATAGGACCGATAAACTCATCTTT.

About this clone itself: A far larger clone is just one base off, so this is likely a read error. The sample has other DNA sequences that encode this CDR3 too. V and J are TRDV1 and TRDJ1, with D possibly TRDD3 on 8 matching bases. Germline lookup yields CDR1 TSWWSYY and CDR2 QGS. CDR3 length equals 16 residues. The CDR3 sequence is CALGDLPGGPDRGLIF. The DNA of the CDR3 is TGTGCTCTCGGGGACCTTCCTGGGGGACCAGACCGGGGACTCATCTTT.

This clone occurred a few times. This likely traces to a read error, being one base from a far larger clone. Additional DNA sequences in this sample encode the identical CDR3. The V gene is TRDV1, the J gene TRDJ1; D is possibly TRDD3 (5 bases). CDR3 size: 16 residues. Trimming shortened V by 3 bases and J by 6 bases, and 20 bases separated the two germline ends. Germline V gene lookup returns CDR1 TSWWSYY and CDR2 QGS. CDR3 loop: CALGERSWAEGNKLIF. As DNA, the CDR3 is TGTGCTCTTGGGGAGCGAAGCTGGGCCGAGGGCAATAAACTCATCTTT.

Relative to its sample, this clone is large. The V and J genes are TRAV14/DV4 and TRDJ1; TRDD3 aligns across 13 bases. CDR3 length: 17 amino acids. CDR1 is TSDPSYG and CDR2 is QGSYDQQN in the germline V gene (reference sequence). DNA of the CDR3: TGTGCTCTGATTGGTCCTACTGGGGGATACGACCCCGATAAACTCATCTTT. Translating gives CALIGPTGGYDPDKLIF.

V gene TRAV38-2/DV8 was called; the J gene was not. The CDR3 contains 18 residues. Germline V gene sequence: CDR1 TSESDYY, CDR2 QEAYKQQN. DNA for the CDR3: TGTGCTTATAGGAGCGCGTCTCTTAATACCGGCACTGCCAGTAAACTCACCTTT. As protein: CAYRSASLNTGTASKLTF.